A selection of T cell receptor beta chains follows, all from one sample in a study of cytomegalovirus exposure and HLA in healthy donors. Profiled with immunoSEQ multiplex PCR; TCRdb holds only in-frame clones, not every one. The repertoire holds about 220,000 clones, with over 60% as singletons. Sequencing input: PBMCs. Receptors originate from a man aged 18-30 years in good health and CMV-seronegative. CDR3s include the opening cysteine and the closing phenylalanine or tryptophan. The D gene is left open where the match is weak. Not every row has a clone size; where given, it reads once, few, many or a size class.

cdr3_aa	cdr3_nt	v_call	j_call	clone_size	d_call
CASSYSLIAKNIQYF	TGTGCCAGCAGTTACTCTTTAATAGCCAAAAACATTCAGTACTTC	TRBV6-5	TRBJ2-4	NA	NA
CASSLISGVNTEAFF	TGTGCCAGCAGTTTAATTTCCGGGGTCAACACTGAAGCTTTCTTT	TRBV27	TRBJ1-1	NA	NA
CASRAAGTGPYGYTF	TGCGCCAGCAGGGCCGCCGGGACAGGGCCCTATGGCTACACCTTC	TRBV5-1	TRBJ1-2	NA	TRBD1
CASSLRGAGPQETQYF	TGTGCCAGCAGCTTACGGGGGGCAGGACCTCAAGAGACCCAGTACTTC	TRBV7-9	TRBJ2-5	NA	NA
CASSLWTSGGEETQYF	TGTGCCAGCTCACTCTGGACTAGCGGAGGCGAAGAGACCCAGTACTTC	TRBV18	TRBJ2-5	NA	TRBD2
CASSYDAGFAEKLFF	TGTGCCAGCAGTTACGACGCAGGGTTTGCTGAAAAACTGTTTTTT	TRBV6-5	TRBJ1-4	once	NA
CASSLVGGENIQYF	TGCGCCAGCAGCTTGGTTGGCGGAGAAAACATTCAGTACTTC	TRBV5-1	TRBJ2-4	once	NA
CAWSDDRGYGYTF	TGTGCCTGGAGTGATGACAGGGGATATGGCTACACCTTC	TRBV30	TRBJ1-2	NA	TRBD1
CAWAAGPYQKLFF	TGTGCCTGGGCTGCGGGGCCCTATCAAAAACTGTTTTTT	TRBV30	TRBJ1-4	NA	NA
CASSLKRQGIDTDTQYF	TGTGCCAGCAGCTTAAAGCGGCAGGGGATAGACACAGATACGCAGTATTTT	TRBV7-6	TRBJ2-3	NA	NA
CASSELGGDEQYF	TGTGCCAGCAGTGAATTAGGGGGCGACGAGCAGTACTTC	TRBV25-1	TRBJ2-7	NA	TRBD1
CASTQTGSNQPQHF	TGTGCCAGCACCCAGACAGGGTCGAATCAGCCCCAGCATTTT	TRBV28	TRBJ1-5	NA	TRBD1
CASRATRGNYGYTF	TGTGCCAGCAGAGCCACCCGAGGGAACTATGGCTACACCTTC	TRBV6-5	TRBJ1-2	NA	NA
CASSLGHPNTEAFF	TGCGCCAGCAGCCTAGGACACCCGAACACTGAAGCTTTCTTT	TRBV5-1	TRBJ1-1	NA	NA
CASSQEIGDRSDEQYF	TGCGCCAGCAGCCAAGAAATCGGGGACAGGTCAGACGAGCAGTACTTC	TRBV4-1	TRBJ2-7	once	TRBD1
CASSPPLRGSYNSPLHF	TGTGCCAGCAGCCCCCCGCTTCGGGGCTCCTATAATTCACCCCTCCACTTT	TRBV7-9	TRBJ1-6	NA	NA
CASSHGPDYEQYF	TGTGCCAGCAGTCACGGGCCCGACTACGAGCAGTACTTC	TRBV27	TRBJ2-7	NA	NA
CASSYSRVTNEKLFF	TGTGCCAGCAGTTACTCTCGGGTAACTAATGAAAAACTGTTTTTT	TRBV6-5	TRBJ1-4	few	NA
CASSLETKTQYF	TGTGCCAGCAGCTTAGAGACAAAGACGCAGTATTTT	TRBV7-9	TRBJ2-3	NA	NA
CASSSTTPYEQYF	TGTGCCAGCAGTAGCACTACCCCGTACGAGCAGTACTTC	TRBV27	TRBJ2-7	NA	NA
CASSDGGRPETQYF	TGCGCCAGCAGTGACGGGGGGCGGCCAGAGACCCAGTACTTC	TRBV10-1	TRBJ2-5	NA	NA
CASSLDGRRQETQYF	TGTGCCAGCAGCTTAGATGGCCGGAGACAAGAGACCCAGTACTTC	TRBV11-3	TRBJ2-5	NA	NA
CASIGQVFRETQYF	TGTGCCAGCATAGGACAGGTCTTTAGAGAGACCCAGTACTTC	TRBV6-6	TRBJ2-5	NA	TRBD1
CASSGRGTGAHNEQFF	TGTGCCAGTAGTGGGCGGGGAACGGGAGCCCACAATGAGCAGTTCTTC	TRBV19	TRBJ2-1	NA	NA
CASSTHPGQGTGNTIYF	TGCGCCAGCAGCACTCATCCGGGACAGGGTACTGGAAACACCATATATTTT	TRBV4-1	TRBJ1-3	NA	TRBD1
CASSRNEEGNSPLHF	TGTGCCAGCAGTAGAAATGAGGAGGGTAATTCACCCCTCCACTTT	TRBV6-5	TRBJ1-6	once	NA
CASSFGGPGELFF	TGTGCCAGCAGTTTCGGGGGTCCCGGGGAGCTGTTTTTT	TRBV27	TRBJ2-2	NA	NA
CASTPGAATYNEQFF	TGTGCCAGCACCCCTGGCGCGGCTACTTACAATGAGCAGTTCTTC	TRBV27	TRBJ2-1	NA	NA
CASSDPTGIYEQYF	TGTGCCAGCAGTGATCCTACAGGGATCTACGAGCAGTACTTC	TRBV28	TRBJ2-7	NA	NA
CASSVEEVDTEAFF	TGTGCCAGCAGCGTAGAGGAGGTAGACACTGAAGCTTTCTTT	TRBV9	TRBJ1-1	once	NA
CARPGTVAGGTQYF	TGTGCCAGACCCGGGACAGTCGCTGGAGGTACGCAGTATTTT	TRBV19	TRBJ2-3	NA	TRBD1
CASSYTGYEQYF	TGTGCCAGCAGTTACACAGGCTACGAGCAGTACTTC	TRBV6-5	TRBJ2-7	NA	NA
CASSSNYEQYF	TGTGCCAGCAGTTCTAACTACGAGCAGTACTTC	TRBV6-1	TRBJ2-7	NA	NA
CASSSLQGDHEQYF	TGTGCCAGCAGTTCCTTACAGGGAGATCACGAGCAGTACTTC	TRBV28	TRBJ2-7	NA	NA
CASSEYGRTDTQYF	TGTGCCAGCAGTGAATATGGTAGAACAGATACGCAGTATTTT	TRBV6-1	TRBJ2-3	NA	NA
CASSLSLAGVDEQFF	TGTGCCAGCAGCTTATCACTAGCGGGAGTGGATGAGCAGTTCTTC	TRBV7-3	TRBJ2-1	NA	TRBD2
CASSGGLQGETQYF	TGTGCCAGCAGTGGAGGCCTTCAGGGAGAGACCCAGTACTTC	TRBV2	TRBJ2-5	NA	NA
CASSRTNGETQYF	TGTGCCAGCAGCCGGACAAACGGAGAGACCCAGTACTTC	TRBV7-9	TRBJ2-5	NA	NA
CASSSRGQGAASGRDNTGELFF	TGCGCCAGCAGCTCCCGAGGACAGGGGGCAGCTAGCGGGAGGGATAACACCGGGGAGCTGTTTTTT	TRBV5-1	TRBJ2-2	NA	NA